This passage covers 19 T cell receptor beta chains from one sample sequenced in a study of naive and memory T cell subsets. An equimolar mix of two oligonucleotides served as the beta constant-region primer for TRBC1 and TRBC2. The ligated cDNA underwent four PCR rounds using SP2 and nested alpha and beta constant-region primers. TCRdb reprocessed the UMI-ligation and nested PCR reads with MiXCR, giving one entry per CDR3 protein. The sample lists about 22,000 distinct CDR3 sequences, 7% to 10% occurring once. Sequenced material: central memory CD8+ T cells from blood. The source is a human donor in good health.

This clonotype was seen more than once but under ten times. The V and J genes are TRBV7-9 and TRBJ1-1, with TRBD1 as a possible D gene (5 bases). With 1 base removed from V and 3 bases from J, the gap between germline ends came to 9 bases. The CDR3 extends over 14 amino acids. Per the germline V gene, CDR1 is SEHNR and CDR2 is FQNEAQ (reference sequence). The CDR3 region has the DNA TGTGCCAGCAGCTTAGGGGACTGGGACACTGAAGCTTTCTTT. This sequence encodes CASSLGDWDTEAFF.

This clonotype showed up many times. The chain combines TRBV20-1 with TRBJ2-5; 7 bases are shared with TRBD1. This CDR3 contains 14 residues. J gave up 2 bases and V 0 bases, and 3 bases lay outside the gene matches. Germline CDR1 and CDR2: DFQATT and SNEGSKA (reference sequence). CDR3 nucleotide sequence: TGCAGTGCTAGAGAAGGGACAGCTCAAGAGACCCAGTACTTC. This sequence encodes CSAREGTAQETQYF.

In this sample, this clonotype turned up many times. The V and J genes are TRBV27 and TRBJ2-3; D perhaps matches TRBD2 (6 bases). Trimming shortened V by 5 bases and J by 1 base, and 13 bases separated the two germline ends. The germline gives CDR1 MNHEY, CDR2 SMNVEV (reference sequence). The CDR3 runs to 15 residues. The CDR3 loop reads CASSIRERGTDTQYF. The CDR3 region has the DNA TGTGCCAGCAGTATCCGGGAGCGAGGCACAGATACGCAGTATTTT.

This clonotype has only a few counts. The V call is TRBV16, the J call TRBJ1-1; D ambiguous. Looked up from germline, CDR1 is KGHSY and CDR2 is FQNENV. V dropped 2 bases and J dropped 1 base, with 5 bases sitting between them. This CDR3 is built from 13 residues. In nucleotides, the CDR3 is TGTGCCAGCAGCCAAGGGCAGAACACTGAAGCTTTCTTT. Residues: CASSQGQNTEAFF. Full variable domain (missing parts from reference TRBV16 and TRBJ1-1): GEEVAQTPKHLVRGEGQKAKLYCAPIKGHSYVFWYQQVLKNEFKFLISFQNENVFDETGMPKERFSAKCLPNSPCSLEIQATKLEDSAVYFCASSQGQNTEAFFGQGTRLTVV.

The sample holds many counts of this clonotype. The V and J genes are TRBV24-1 and TRBJ2-1, with TRBD2 as a possible D gene (6 bases). The germline V gene has CDR1 KGHDR and CDR2 SFDVKD. V was shortened by 4 bases and J by 6 bases, with 12 bases between the two germline ends. CDR3 size: 14 residues. CDR3 DNA: TGTGCCACCAGTGACCAGCGGGTGGGCAATGAGCAGTTCTTC. Translated, it gives CATSDQRVGNEQFF.

This clonotype was seen many times. The gene calls are TRBV6-2 or TRBV6-3 and TRBJ1-1; D gene unclear. This CDR3 contains 11 residues. Per the germline V gene, CDR1 is MNHEY and CDR2 is SVGEGT. The V and J ends lost 8 bases and 5 bases respectively, with 9 bases between them. This CDR3 is CASELGTEAFF. CDR3 in DNA: TGTGCCAGCGAACTGGGGACTGAAGCTTTCTTT.

Turning to this clonotype: This clone may be a read error of a much larger clone one base away. This chain uses TRBV20-1 with TRBJ1-4; D may be TRBD1 (5 bases). This CDR3 spans 16 amino acids. Per the germline V gene, CDR1 is DFQATT and CDR2 is SNEGSKA (reference sequence). V was shortened by 3 bases and J by 7 bases, with 21 bases between the two germline ends. DNA for the CDR3: TGCAGTGCTAGGGATAGGGGTCGAGTGTTTTCTGAAAAACTGTTTTTT. Protein product: CSARDRGRVFSEKLFF.

In its sample, this clonotype was seen a few times. The V and J genes are TRBV28 and TRBJ2-7; D may be TRBD2 (6 bases). Germline values: CDR1 MDHEN, CDR2 SYDVKM. This CDR3 contains 15 residues. With 5 bases removed from V and 2 bases from J, the gap between germline ends came to 16 bases. The CDR3 loop is CASSVPSGGTYEQYF. The CDR3, as DNA: TGTGCCAGCAGTGTCCCCTCTGGGGGGACCTACGAGCAGTACTTC. Full variable domain (rest looked up from reference TRBV28 and TRBJ2-7): DVKVTQSSRYLVKRTGEKVFLECVQDMDHENMFWYRQDPGLGLRLIYFSYDVKMKEKGDIPEGYSVSREKKERFSLILESASTNQTSMYLCASSVPSGGTYEQYFGPGTRLTVT.

This clonotype was observed at least ten times. The chain couples TRBV18 to TRBJ2-7; maybe TRBD2 (6 bases). The germline V gene has CDR1 KGHSH and CDR2 LQKENI. The CDR3 extends over 15 amino acids. Trimming stripped 3 bases from V and 7 bases from J, with 19 bases between. CDR3 sequence reads: CASSPLSGGAQEQYF. DNA for the CDR3: TGTGCCAGCTCACCCCTTTCGGGCGGGGCTCAAGAGCAGTACTTC.

The gene calls are TRBV9 and TRBJ2-5, with TRBD2 as a possible D gene (5 bases). The V end lost 3 bases, the J end lost 4 bases, and 22 bases lay between the germline ends. This CDR3 region has 17 residues. The V gene's germline CDR1 is SGDLS and CDR2 YYNGEE. As DNA, the CDR3 is TGTGCCAGCAGCGGAGATAGCCGACTTTTAGGAGGAGAGACCCAGTACTTC. Its protein product is CASSGDSRLLGGETQYF.

By frequency in the sample, this clonotype is medium-sized. The J gene is TRBJ2-1, the V gene TRBV19; 7 bases are shared with TRBD2. The J segment lost 8 bases and the V segment lost 3 bases, leaving 7 bases of the junction unmatched. CDR3 length: 14 residues. Germline values: CDR1 LNHDA, CDR2 SQIVND (reference sequence). CDR3 DNA: TGTGCCAGTAGTATGGGAGGGAGGAGGTATGAGCAGTTCTTC. Translated: CASSMGGRRYEQFF.

This clonotype was counted ten times or more. The gene calls are TRBV29-1 and TRBJ1-1, with TRBD1 identical over 8 bases. The CDR3 sequence is 14 residues long. V shed 8 bases and J 1 base; nucleotides not matched to a gene: 9. Germline lookup yields CDR1 SQVTM and CDR2 ANQGSEA. The CDR3 region is CSLATGAPNTEAFF. The CDR3 DNA reads TGCAGCTTGGCGACAGGGGCGCCGAACACTGAAGCTTTCTTT.

This clonotype was detected a few times. The CDR3 region is CASSPAVGGRETQYF. The CDR3 DNA reads as TGTGCCAGCAGTCCCGCTGTAGGGGGTAGGGAGACCCAGTACTTC. This chain connects TRBV27 to TRBJ2-5, with D possibly being TRBD1 (6 bases). Germline V gene sequence: CDR1 MNHEY, CDR2 SMNVEV (reference sequence). Between the trimmed V and J ends, which lost 5 bases and 5 bases, there was a span of 18 bases. CDR3 size: 15 residues.

J is TRBJ1-5 and V is TRBV18, with D possibly matching TRBD1 (5 bases). Germline CDR1 and CDR2: KGHSH and LQKENI. This CDR3 is 14 amino acids long. V was shortened by 5 bases and J by 7 bases, with 15 bases between the two germline ends. CDR3 DNA: TGTGCCAGCTCATTGGGGTGGGGCGGACAGCCCCAGCATTTT. Its protein is CASSLGWGGQPQHF.

In its sample, this clonotype ranks as medium-sized. V usage is TRBV29-1 and J usage is TRBJ2-5; D possibly corresponds to TRBD2 (6 bases). V dropped 0 bases and J dropped 12 bases, with 8 bases sitting between them. The V gene's germline CDR1 is SQVTM and CDR2 ANQGSEA. The CDR3 totals 10 residues. CDR3 coding DNA: TGCAGCGTTGAAGACAGGGAGGAGTACTTC. Protein sequence: CSVEDREEYF.

This clonotype appeared a few times. The chain carries TRBV12-3 or TRBV12-4 and TRBJ2-1; 8 nucleotides agree with TRBD2. V was pared by 2 bases and J by 5 bases, with 5 bases of the junction left unmatched. This CDR3 spans 15 amino acids. CDR3 nucleotides: TGTGCCAGCAGTTTACTACTAGCGGAGGACAATGAGCAGTTCTTC. Protein: CASSLLLAEDNEQFF.

The table lists this clonotype with a few counts. The CDR3 region is CASSQEGQTTGELFF. The CDR3 DNA is TGCGCCAGCAGCCAGGAGGGACAGACCACCGGGGAGCTGTTTTTT. The rearrangement joins TRBV5-1 to TRBJ2-2; a possible D gene is TRBD1 (7 bases). CDR1 and CDR2 (germline): SGHRS, YFSETQ. Trimming pared 4 bases from V and 4 bases from J, leaving 14 bases between. This CDR3 comprises 15 residues.

This clonotype was recorded many times. The genes are TRBV5-1 and TRBJ2-7, with a tentative D call TRBD2 (6 bases). The germline gives CDR1 SGHRS, CDR2 YFSETQ. V was clipped by 0 bases and J by 6 bases, with 16 bases between them. The CDR3 is 15 amino acids. CDR3 nucleotide sequence: TGCGCCAGCAGCTTGGGAGACGGGGGAAACGGCGAGCAGTACTTC. Its translation is CASSLGDGGNGEQYF.

This clonotype showed up many times. This chain joins TRBV7-6 and TRBJ2-3; no definite D call. Germline V CDR1 and CDR2: SGHVS, FNYEAQ. The V end lost 4 bases, the J end lost 6 bases, and 11 bases lay between the germline ends. This CDR3 contains 13 residues. CDR3 coding DNA: TGTGCCAGCAGCTCGCCTCCCTGGGATACGCAGTATTTT. Translated, it gives CASSSPPWDTQYF.